This TCR beta chain was found in a study of T cells in localized non-small cell lung cancer. Study conclusions and caveats: Only one tumor region went through sequencing, so heterogeneity may still be there. Longer overall survival was linked to higher blood T cell density.

With respect to this clone: Its antigen is unidentified.

This CDR3 region has 15 residues. The germline gives CDR1 SEHNR, CDR2 FQNEAQ (reference sequence). V dropped 3 bases and J dropped 2 bases, with 13 bases sitting between them. Clones were sequenced by immunoSEQ multiplex PCR, and TCRdb holds only the in-frame ones, with some missing. The profile shows about 74,000 clones, 70% to 85% of them singletons. V usage is TRBV7-9 and J usage is TRBJ1-1; D is perhaps TRBD1 (5 bases). The TCR sequence derives from an older female donor with stage I lung adenocarcinoma. Material: peripheral blood, obtained before any cancer treatment. CDR3 in amino acids: CASSLDGTVNTEAFF. DNA of the CDR3: TGTGCCAGCAGCTTGGACGGGACGGTCAACACTGAAGCTTTCTTT.